This T cell receptor (beta chain) was captured by sequencing in a study of blood T cell repertoires in COVID-19. The overall study: Acute and convalescent COVID-19 specimens originated in the United States, Italy and Spain. PBMCs, B-cell-depleted T cells, or T cells were the source of the cDNA or gDNA that made up the material.

Under the authors' procedure: Amplifying reference gene primers gave estimates of nucleated cell counts. This table comes from immunoSEQ multiplex PCR, and its TCRdb copy is limited to in-frame clones, with some not included. V, J and clone size reflect that table, while D and trimming were determined from the DNA. In the table there are 250,000 to 300,000 clones, 86% of which are singletons. The CDR3 covers 13 residues. Germline values: CDR1 LGHDT, CDR2 YNNKEL (reference sequence). The junction had 6 bases not matched to a gene; V was cut back by 4 bases and J by 6 bases. This chain links TRBV3-1 (or the pseudogene TRBV3-2) with TRBJ2-7; the match to TRBD1 covers 7 bases. Sequenced material: peripheral blood. The sequence was collected from a man aged 18 to 30 with active or convalescent COVID-19. CDR3 sequence reads: CASSRRDSSEQYF. CDR3 nucleotide sequence: TGTGCCAGCAGCCGCCGGGACAGCTCCGAGCAGTACTTC.